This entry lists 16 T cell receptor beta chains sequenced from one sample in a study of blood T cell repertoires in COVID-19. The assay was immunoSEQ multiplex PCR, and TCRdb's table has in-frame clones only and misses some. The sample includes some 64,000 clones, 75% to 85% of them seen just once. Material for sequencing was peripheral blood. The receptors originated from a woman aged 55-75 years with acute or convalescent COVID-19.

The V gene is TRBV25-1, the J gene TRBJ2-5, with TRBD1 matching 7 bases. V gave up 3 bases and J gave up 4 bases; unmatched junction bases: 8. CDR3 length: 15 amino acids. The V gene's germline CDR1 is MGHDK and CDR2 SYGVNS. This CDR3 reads CASSDLTGTSETQYF. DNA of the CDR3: TGTGCCAGCAGTGACCTGACAGGGACGTCAGAGACCCAGTACTTC.

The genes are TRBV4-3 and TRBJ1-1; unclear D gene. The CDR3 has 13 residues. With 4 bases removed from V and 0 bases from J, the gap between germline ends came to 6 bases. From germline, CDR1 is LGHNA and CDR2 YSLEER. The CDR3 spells CASSRTVNTEAFF. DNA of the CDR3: TGCGCCAGCAGCCGCACGGTGAACACTGAAGCTTTCTTT.

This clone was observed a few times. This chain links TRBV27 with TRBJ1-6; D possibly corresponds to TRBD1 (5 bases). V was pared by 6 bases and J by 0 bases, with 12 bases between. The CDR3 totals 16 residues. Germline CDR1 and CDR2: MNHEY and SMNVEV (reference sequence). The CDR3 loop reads CASSRQWSSYNSPLHF. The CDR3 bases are TGTGCCAGCAGCCGACAGTGGAGCTCCTATAATTCACCCCTCCACTTT.

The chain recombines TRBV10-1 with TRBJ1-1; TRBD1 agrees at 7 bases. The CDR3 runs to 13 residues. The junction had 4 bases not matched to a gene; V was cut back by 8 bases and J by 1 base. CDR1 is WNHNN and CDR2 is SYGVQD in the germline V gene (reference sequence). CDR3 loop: CASQGESNTEAFF. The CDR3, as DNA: TGCGCCAGCCAGGGGGAGTCGAACACTGAAGCTTTCTTT.

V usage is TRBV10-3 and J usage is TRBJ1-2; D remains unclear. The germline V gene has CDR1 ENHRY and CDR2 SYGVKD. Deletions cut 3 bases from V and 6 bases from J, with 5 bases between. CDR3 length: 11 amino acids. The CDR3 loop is CAISDFDGYTF. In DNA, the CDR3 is TGTGCCATCAGTGATTTCGATGGCTACACCTTC.

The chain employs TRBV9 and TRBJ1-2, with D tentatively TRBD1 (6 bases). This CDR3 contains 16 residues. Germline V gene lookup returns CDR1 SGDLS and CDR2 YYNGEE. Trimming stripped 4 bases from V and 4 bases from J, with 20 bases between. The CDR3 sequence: CASSQQNRDKIYGYTF. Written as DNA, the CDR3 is TGTGCCAGCAGCCAACAAAACCGGGACAAGATCTATGGCTACACCTTC.

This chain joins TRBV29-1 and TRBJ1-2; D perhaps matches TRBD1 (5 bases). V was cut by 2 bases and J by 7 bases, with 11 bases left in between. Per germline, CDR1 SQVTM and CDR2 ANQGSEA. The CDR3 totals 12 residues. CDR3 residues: CSVERGGGGYTF. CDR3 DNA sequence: TGCAGCGTTGAACGCGGGGGGGGTGGCTACACCTTC. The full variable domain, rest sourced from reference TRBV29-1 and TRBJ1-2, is SAVISQKPSRDICQRGTSLTIQCQVDSQVTMMFWYRQQPGQSLTLIATANQGSEATYESGFVIDKFPISRPNLTFSTLTVSNMSPEDSSIYLCSVERGGGGYTFGSGTRLTVV.

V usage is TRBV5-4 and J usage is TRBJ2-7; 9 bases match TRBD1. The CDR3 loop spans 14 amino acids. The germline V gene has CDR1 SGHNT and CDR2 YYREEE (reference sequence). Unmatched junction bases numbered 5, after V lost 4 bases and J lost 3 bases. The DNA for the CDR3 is TGTGCCAGCAGCCCCGGGACAGGGAACTACGAGCAGTACTTC. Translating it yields CASSPGTGNYEQYF.

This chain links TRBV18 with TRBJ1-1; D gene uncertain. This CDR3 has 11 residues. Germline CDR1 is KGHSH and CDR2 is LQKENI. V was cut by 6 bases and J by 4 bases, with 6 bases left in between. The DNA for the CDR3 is TGTGCCAGCTCGGGAGTCACTGAAGCTTTCTTT. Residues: CASSGVTEAFF.

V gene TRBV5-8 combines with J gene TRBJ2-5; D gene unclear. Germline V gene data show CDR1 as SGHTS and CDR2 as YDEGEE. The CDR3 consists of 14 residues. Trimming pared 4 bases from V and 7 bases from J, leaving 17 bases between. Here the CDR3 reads CASSDLTFRGTQYF. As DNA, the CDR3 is TGTGCCAGCAGCGATCTAACCTTCCGAGGGACCCAGTACTTC. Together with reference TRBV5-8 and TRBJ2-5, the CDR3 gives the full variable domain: EAGVTQSPTHLIKTRGQQATLRCSPISGHTSVYWYQQALGLGLQFLLWYDEGEERNRGNFPPRFSGRQFPNYSSELNVNALELEDSALYLCASSDLTFRGTQYFGPGTRLLVL.

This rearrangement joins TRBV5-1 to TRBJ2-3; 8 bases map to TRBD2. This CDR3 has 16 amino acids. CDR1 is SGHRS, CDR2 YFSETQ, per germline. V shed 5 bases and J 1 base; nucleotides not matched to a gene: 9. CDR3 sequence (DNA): TGCGCCAGCAGTCGTCTAGCGGGTTCTGGCACAGATACGCAGTATTTT. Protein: CASSRLAGSGTDTQYF.

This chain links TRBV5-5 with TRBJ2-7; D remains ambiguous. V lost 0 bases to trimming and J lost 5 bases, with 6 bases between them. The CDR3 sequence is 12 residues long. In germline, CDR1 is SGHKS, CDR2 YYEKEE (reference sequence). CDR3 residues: CASSLDTHEQYF. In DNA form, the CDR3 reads TGTGCCAGCAGCTTGGACACCCACGAGCAGTACTTC.

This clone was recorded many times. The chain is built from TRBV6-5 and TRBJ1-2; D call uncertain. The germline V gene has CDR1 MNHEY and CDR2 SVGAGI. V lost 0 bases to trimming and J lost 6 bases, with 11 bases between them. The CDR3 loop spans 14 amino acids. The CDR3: CASSYSAGGNGYTF. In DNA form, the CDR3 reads TGTGCCAGCAGTTACTCGGCAGGAGGTAATGGCTACACCTTC.

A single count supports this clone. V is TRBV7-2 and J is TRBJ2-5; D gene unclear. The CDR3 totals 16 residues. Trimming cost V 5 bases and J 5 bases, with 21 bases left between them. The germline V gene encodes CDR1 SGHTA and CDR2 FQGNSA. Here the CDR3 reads CASSPDRLRSEETQYF. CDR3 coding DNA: TGTGCCAGCAGCCCAGATCGGCTTCGGAGTGAGGAGACCCAGTACTTC.

CDR3 in amino acids: CARPNRDRGPLNTEAFF. The CDR3 DNA sequence: TGTGCCAGGCCCAACCGGGACAGGGGCCCATTGAACACTGAAGCTTTCTTT. This rearrangement joins TRBV6-4 to TRBJ1-1, with 10 positions matching TRBD1. Losses at the gene ends were 9 bases for V and 0 bases for J; bases not matched to a gene: 13. The CDR3 is made up of 17 amino acids. Germline-derived CDR1 and CDR2 are MRHNA and SNTAGT.

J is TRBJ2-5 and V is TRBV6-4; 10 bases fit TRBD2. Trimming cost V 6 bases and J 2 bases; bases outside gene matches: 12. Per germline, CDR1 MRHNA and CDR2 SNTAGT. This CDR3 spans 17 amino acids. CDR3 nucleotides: TGTGCCAGCAGCTGGGAAGCGGGGGGGCGTTGGCAAGAGACCCAGTACTTC. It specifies CASSWEAGGRWQETQYF.